This T cell receptor beta chain was obtained from a study of OX40 agonist ivuxolimab in advanced cancers. Turning to the study itself: Anti-PD-1, anti-PD-L1 or anti-CTLA-4 therapy given earlier was allowed, and around 40% had some. General observations from the study: Average numbers of expanded clones were greater in CD8+ T cells than in CD4+. People who partly responded at 0.1-3.0 mg/kg had some of the least clonal expansion seen.

Concerning this clone itself: Antigen specificity is unknown.

Autoimmune disease history or systemic immunosuppression led to patient exclusion. The repertoire was sequenced with immunoSEQ multiplex PCR; TCRdb's copy has only in-frame clones and lacks some. The table lists about 22,000 clones, roughly 86% of them singletons. This CDR3 has 15 amino acids. Germline CDR1 reads SGDLS; CDR2 reads YYNGEE. V was cut by 1 base and J by 3 bases, with 12 bases left in between. This specimen consisted of CD4+ or CD8+ T cells sorted from blood, obtained in a trial of the OX40 agonist ivuxolimab. The sequence derives from an adult with an advanced solid tumor such as melanoma, head and neck, liver or kidney cancer. The genes are TRBV9 and TRBJ2-3, with D hard to call. The CDR3 loop reads CASSVRGPGTDTQYF. As DNA, the CDR3 is TGTGCCAGCAGCGTACGTGGCCCCGGGACAGATACGCAGTATTTT.